The 16 T cell receptor beta chains below were found in one sample sequenced in a study of blood T cell repertoires in COVID-19. Repertoires were generated with immunoSEQ multiplex PCR, while TCRdb's copy carries only in-frame clones and drops some. In the table there are some 250,000 clones, approximately 90% of which are singletons. Sequencing was performed on PBMCs or T cells enriched from blood (not recorded which). The receptors stem from a human donor in a cohort exposed to, infected with or recovered from COVID-19 (not recorded which). The donor label of this sample is uncertain.

This chain connects TRBV7-9 to TRBJ2-2; D gene uncertain. The CDR3 extends over 16 amino acids. Germline V lookup: CDR1 SEHNR, CDR2 FQNEAQ (reference sequence). V was pared by 0 bases and J by 2 bases, with 10 bases between. The CDR3: CASSLAETANTGELFF. The CDR3 coding sequence is TGTGCCAGCAGCTTAGCGGAGACGGCAAACACCGGGGAGCTGTTTTTT. Based on the CDR3 plus reference TRBV7-9 and TRBJ2-2, the full variable domain is DTGVSQNPRHKITKRGQNVTFRCDPISEHNRLYWYRQTLGQGPEFLTYFQNEAQLEKSRLLSDRFSAERPKGSFSTLEIQRTEQGDSAMYLCASSLAETANTGELFFGEGSRLTVL.

The rearrangement uses TRBV27 and TRBJ1-3; TRBD1 agrees at 9 bases. Germline loops: CDR1 MNHEY, CDR2 SMNVEV (reference sequence). The trim removed 4 bases at V and 8 bases at J, leaving 12 bases unmatched. CDR3 length: 16 amino acids. The CDR3 nucleotides are TGTGCCAGCAGTTCCGGGACAGGGATCGATCGGGACACCATATATTTT. Translating gives CASSSGTGIDRDTIYF.

This sequence joins TRBV7-8 and TRBJ2-3; 8 bases align to TRBD1. This CDR3 contains 15 residues. After removal of 5 bases from V and 0 bases from J, the junction contained 4 bases not matched to a gene. The germline CDR1 and CDR2 sequences are SGHVS and FQNEAQ. The CDR3 is CASSTRQGSTDTQYF. Written as DNA, the CDR3 is TGTGCCAGCAGCACTAGACAGGGGAGCACAGATACGCAGTATTTT.

The rearrangement joins TRBV24-1 to TRBJ1-5; D remains unclear. This CDR3 region has 15 residues. V was shortened by 9 bases and J by 3 bases, with 17 bases between the two germline ends. Germline assignment: CDR1 KGHDR and CDR2 SFDVKD. The chain's CDR3 is CATSPGVQFNQPQHF. The CDR3 coding sequence is TGTGCCACCTCTCCCGGGGTGCAGTTCAATCAGCCCCAGCATTTT.

CDR3 nucleotides: TGTGCCAGCTCAAAAGGACAGGGAGACTTGGACGAGCAGTACTTC. The encoded protein is CASSKGQGDLDEQYF. This chain connects TRBV18 to TRBJ2-7; 8 bases are a match to TRBD1. The junction had 11 bases not matched to a gene; V was cut back by 5 bases and J by 5 bases. The CDR3 has 15 residues. The germline V gene encodes CDR1 KGHSH and CDR2 LQKENI.

The V call is TRBV27, the J call TRBJ1-1; 8 nucleotides match TRBD1. The V segment lost 4 bases and the J segment 4 bases; nucleotides outside the gene matches: 5. Germline CDR1 is MNHEY and CDR2 is SMNVEV (reference sequence). The CDR3 has 14 amino acids. Here the CDR3 reads CASSSRDRSTEAFF. CDR3 coding DNA: TGTGCCAGCAGTTCACGGGACAGGTCCACTGAAGCTTTCTTT.

The chain links TRBV30 to TRBJ2-7; 8 bases map to TRBD2. Germline lookup yields CDR1 GTSNPN and CDR2 SVGIG (reference sequence). The V segment lost 3 bases and the J segment 3 bases; nucleotides outside the gene matches: 7. This CDR3 spans 14 amino acids. The CDR3 DNA reads TGTGCCTGGAGCGGGGGGGCCCTTAACTACGAGCAGTACTTC. Its translation is CAWSGGALNYEQYF.

V is TRBV16 and J is TRBJ1-2; 8 positions agree with TRBD1. V dropped 2 bases and J dropped 4; count of bases not matched to a gene: 6. The length of the CDR3 is 15 residues. From germline, CDR1 is KGHSY and CDR2 FQNENV. CDR3 nucleotides: TGTGCCAGCAGCCAAAAGGCAGGGGGCATCTATGGCTACACCTTC. Encoded protein: CASSQKAGGIYGYTF.

This clone occurred once. This chain uses TRBV14 with TRBJ1-1; D ambiguous. Germline values: CDR1 SGHDN, CDR2 FVKESK. Between the trimmed V and J ends, which lost 0 bases and 4 bases, there was a span of 15 bases. This CDR3 spans 16 amino acids. CDR3 bases: TGTGCCAGCAGCCAAGAGGTACTGGTCTCGAGCACTGAAGCTTTCTTT. Its translation: CASSQEVLVSSTEAFF.

This chain joins TRBV19 and TRBJ1-5; D uncertain. Germline assignment: CDR1 LNHDA and CDR2 SQIVND (reference sequence). This CDR3 is 15 amino acids long. Between the trimmed V and J ends, which lost 4 bases and 3 bases, there was a span of 13 bases. The CDR3 DNA reads TGTGCCAGTAGTACTGTGGGCCAGGACAATCAGCCCCAGCATTTT. It encodes CASSTVGQDNQPQHF.

J is TRBJ1-3 and V is TRBV7-2; 11 bases are shared with TRBD1. The ends lost 0 bases at V and 0 bases at J; junction bases unmatched: 1. CDR3 length equals 17 residues. Germline-derived CDR1 and CDR2 are SGHTA and FQGNSA. The CDR3 region is CASSLAGQGDSGNTIYF. CDR3 DNA: TGTGCCAGCAGCTTAGCGGGACAGGGGGACTCTGGAAACACCATATATTTT.

The chain employs TRBV2 and TRBJ1-1; possible D gene TRBD1, 5 bases. This CDR3 is built from 13 residues. Germline CDR1 reads SNHLY; CDR2 reads FYNNEI. Trimming took 6 bases from V and 3 from J, leaving 11 bases between them. CDR3 amino acids: CASSGGRDTEAFF. CDR3 DNA sequence: TGTGCCAGCAGCGGGGGGAGGGACACTGAAGCTTTCTTT.

The sample holds a few counts of this clone. The chain uses TRBV4-3 and TRBJ2-3, with TRBD2 matching over 9 bases. Germline CDR1 is LGHNA and CDR2 is YSLEER. V dropped 5 bases and J dropped 8; count of bases not matched to a gene: 14. CDR3 length: 16 residues. Here the CDR3 reads CASSARLAGPEGTQYF. In DNA, the CDR3 is TGCGCCAGCAGCGCCCGGCTAGCGGGGCCTGAGGGTACGCAGTATTTT.

This chain joins TRBV7-2 and TRBJ1-5, with a tentative D call TRBD1 (5 bases). The CDR3 has 16 residues. Trimming left V 1 base short and J 2 bases short, with 12 bases between. Germline V gives CDR1 SGHTA, CDR2 FQGNSA. CDR3 coding DNA: TGTGCCAGCAGCTTAGAGCAGGGCATAGGCAATCAGCCCCAGCATTTT. Protein sequence: CASSLEQGIGNQPQHF.

The chain uses TRBV13 and TRBJ2-1; 7 bases match TRBD1. The CDR3 covers 15 residues. Germline values: CDR1 PRHDT, CDR2 FYEKMQ (reference sequence). Trimming cost V 5 bases and J 6 bases; bases outside gene matches: 10. CDR3 in amino acids: CASSDREGLGNEQFF. CDR3 in DNA: TGTGCCAGCAGCGACAGGGAAGGTTTGGGCAATGAGCAGTTCTTC. The full variable domain, its missing parts supplied by reference TRBV13 and TRBJ2-1, is AAGVIQSPRHLIKEKRETATLKCYPIPRHDTVYWYQQGPGQDPQFLISFYEKMQSDKGSIPDRFSAQQFSDYHSELNMSSLELGDSALYFCASSDREGLGNEQFFGPGTRLTVL.

The chain joins TRBV6-5 to TRBJ1-1; D is ambiguous. Germline V gene lookup returns CDR1 MNHEY and CDR2 SVGAGI. The CDR3 sequence is 13 residues long. V lost 8 bases and J 1 base, leaving 11 bases between the germline ends. CDR3 protein: CASGPSKNTEAFF. CDR3 sequence (DNA): TGTGCCAGCGGGCCGAGTAAGAACACTGAAGCTTTCTTT.